A selection of T cell receptor beta chains follows, all from one sample in a study of blood T cell repertoires in COVID-19. Sequenced by immunoSEQ multiplex PCR; TCRdb stores in-frame clones only, minus some. This repertoire shows some 140,000 clones, roughly four fifths found once; its top ten account for around 14%. Input material: peripheral blood. The receptors shown here come from an elderly man with acute or convalescent COVID-19. CDR3s include the opening cysteine and the closing phenylalanine or tryptophan. D genes are given only for firm matches. Only part of the rows carry a size: once, few, many, or a class if the clone is expanded.

TRBJ1-5 | TRBV27 | - | few | 16 | TGTGCCAGCAGTTTATACACAGGGCAGGGCAATCAGCCCCAGCATTTT | CASSLYTGQGNQPQHF
TRBJ2-5 | TRBV5-1 | - | - | 16 | TGCGCCAGCAGCTCGACCGGGAGCGCCTCCACCGAGACCCAGTACTTC | CASSSTGSASTETQYF
TRBJ2-7 | TRBV28 | - | - | 11 | TGTGCCAGCAATGAGGGGGTTGATCGGTACTTC | CASNEGVDRYF
TRBJ2-7 | TRBV2 | - | - | 13 | TGTGCCAGCGGGGGGGGCAGACCCTACGAGCAGTACTTC | CASGGGRPYEQYF
TRBJ1-1 | TRBV9 | - | - | 13 | TGTGCCAGCAGCGTACAAGGGGACACTGAAGCTTTCTTT | CASSVQGDTEAFF
TRBJ1-2 | TRBV7-2 | TRBD1 | - | 14 | TGTGCCAGCAGCTCGGGACAGGGAAGAGACGGCTACACCTTC | CASSSGQGRDGYTF
TRBJ2-1 | TRBV10-3 | TRBD2 | - | 15 | TGTGCCACCTCGCCCCGACTAGCGGGGGGGTATGAGCAGTTCTTC | CATSPRLAGGYEQFF
TRBJ2-3 | TRBV30 | - | - | 14 | TGTGCCTGGAGTTCCATAGCCCGCACAGATACGCAGTATTTT | CAWSSIARTDTQYF
TRBJ2-5 | TRBV6-5 | - | - | 11 | TGTGCCAGCCAGGGAGGTCTTACCCAGTACTTC | CASQGGLTQYF
TRBJ2-1 | TRBV11-1 | - | once | 14 | TGTGCCAGCAGCTTAGTAAAGGACTTAATTCGGCAGTTCTTC | CASSLVKDLIRQFF
TRBJ1-5 | TRBV12-3/TRBV12-4 | - | once | 13 | TGTGCCAGCAGGCGAGCAGGGGTTCAGCCCCAGCATTTT | CASRRAGVQPQHF
TRBJ1-2 | TRBV29-1 | - | few | 13 | TGCAGCGTTGGTCTTGGGGGCGGCTATGGCTACACCTTC | CSVGLGGGYGYTF
TRBJ2-7 | TRBV28 | TRBD2 | - | 15 | TGTGCCAGCAGTTTATCGGGAGGTGCCACCTACGAGCAGTACTTC | CASSLSGGATYEQYF
TRBJ2-7 | TRBV13 | - | - | 14 | TGTGCCAGCAGCTTATTACGGATCGGGGACGAGCAGTACTTC | CASSLLRIGDEQYF
TRBJ2-5 | TRBV5-4 | TRBD1 | once | 12 | TGTGCCAGCAGAGGGACAGGGGGCACCCAGTACTTC | CASRGTGGTQYF
TRBJ1-2 | TRBV5-1 | TRBD1 | - | 14 | TGCGCCAGCAGCCCCGGGACAGGGTCCTATGGCTACACCTTC | CASSPGTGSYGYTF
TRBJ2-3 | TRBV5-6 | TRBD1 | - | 17 | TGTGCCAGCAGCCTATACCGGGACAGGACAAGCACAGATACGCAGTATTTT | CASSLYRDRTSTDTQYF
TRBJ1-4 | TRBV28 | - | - | 14 | TGTGCCAGCAGCCAAAGGGGGGGTAGTGAAAAACTGTTTTTT | CASSQRGGSEKLFF
TRBJ2-7 | TRBV24-1 | TRBD2 | - | 16 | TGTGCCACCAGTGATTCCCGGGGTAGCGGGGCCTACGAGCAGTACTTC | CATSDSRGSGAYEQYF
TRBJ2-5 | TRBV5-1 | TRBD2 | - | 14 | TGCGCCAGCAGCTTAGCGGGAAACCAAGAGACCCAGTACTTC | CASSLAGNQETQYF
TRBJ2-1 | TRBV12-3/TRBV12-4 | - | - | 13 | TGTGCCAGCAGTTTCCGGAGTATCGATGAGCAGTTCTTC | CASSFRSIDEQFF
TRBJ1-1 | TRBV10-3 | - | - | 13 | TGTGCCATCAGGAGGGAAGGCGGCACTGAAGCTTTCTTT | CAIRREGGTEAFF
TRBJ2-7 | TRBV5-6 | TRBD2 | - | 17 | TGTGCCAGCAGCTTGAGGGCTGGGAGCGGGGGACAAACCGAGCAGTACTTC | CASSLRAGSGGQTEQYF
TRBJ2-1 | TRBV6-1 | TRBD1 | - | 14 | TGTGCCAGCAGTGAACATAAGGGGGCGGATGAGCAGTTCTTC | CASSEHKGADEQFF
TRBJ1-5 | TRBV5-8 | TRBD1 | once | 16 | TGTGCCAGCAGCTTACTCGTGGGACAGGGTGGTCAGCCCCAGCATTTT | CASSLLVGQGGQPQHF
TRBJ2-1 | TRBV6-5 | - | once | 14 | TGTGCCAGCAGGACTGGGGGGTTCTTCAATGAGCAGTTCTTC | CASRTGGFFNEQFF
TRBJ2-7 | TRBV7-2 | TRBD2 | few | 15 | TGTGCCAGCAGCTTACTGGACGGTGCGGGGGTCGAGCAGTACTTC | CASSLLDGAGVEQYF
TRBJ1-2 | TRBV5-6 | TRBD1 | - | 17 | TGTGCCAGCAGCTTGAGGGGAACCGGGACAGCAGATTCGCGCTACACCTTC | CASSLRGTGTADSRYTF
TRBJ1-2 | TRBV7-2 | TRBD1 | - | 14 | TGTGCCAGCAGCTGGACAGGGCCTTCAAGTGGCTACACCTTC | CASSWTGPSSGYTF
TRBJ2-5 | TRBV7-2 | - | - | 12 | TGTGCCAGCAGCTTGACACAAGAGACCCAGTACTTC | CASSLTQETQYF
TRBJ2-1 | TRBV7-9 | - | few | 15 | TGTGCCAGCAGCTTATTCCTACCTGGCTACAATGAGCAGTTCTTC | CASSLFLPGYNEQFF
TRBJ1-2 | TRBV18 | TRBD1 | - | 14 | TGTGCCAGCTCACCACCAACAGGGGCCTATGGCTACACCTTC | CASSPPTGAYGYTF
TRBJ1-1 | TRBV6-5 | - | many | 13 | TGTGCCAGCAGATCACGGGGGGTTGCTGAAGCTTTCTTT | CASRSRGVAEAFF
TRBJ1-4 | TRBV6-6 | TRBD1 | - | 13 | TGTGCCAGCAGTCTAACAGGGGATGAAAAACTGTTTTTT | CASSLTGDEKLFF
TRBJ1-6 | TRBV5-1 | - | - | 16 | TGCGCCAGCAGCTTGGTATACCTAACGAGCGGTTCACCCCTCCACTTT | CASSLVYLTSGSPLHF
TRBJ1-2 | TRBV28 | - | - | 13 | TGTGCCAGCAGAGAGGGTTTTCAATATGGCTACACCTTC | CASREGFQYGYTF
TRBJ2-2 | TRBV4-3 | TRBD2 | once | 16 | TGCGCCAGCAGCCAAGATAGGCGGGGAGGGGTCGGGGAGCTGTTTTTT | CASSQDRRGGVGELFF
TRBJ1-2 | TRBV2 | TRBD1 | once | 15 | TGTGCCAGCAGTCAACTAGCGGGACAGCCATATGGCTACACCTTC | CASSQLAGQPYGYTF
TRBJ2-3 | TRBV6-5 | - | - | 11 | TGTGCCAGCAGACTCACAGATACGCAGTATTTT | CASRLTDTQYF
TRBJ2-1 | TRBV4-3 | TRBD2 | - | 15 | TGCGCCAGCAGCCCTGGGACTAGGGGGTGGAATGAGCAGTTCTTC | CASSPGTRGWNEQFF
TRBJ1-5 | TRBV6-2/TRBV6-3 | TRBD1 | once | 16 | TGTGCCAGCAGTTACCAGGGGGCGCCCCGGGGTCAGCCCCAGCATTTT | CASSYQGAPRGQPQHF
TRBJ2-7 | TRBV27 | TRBD1 | - | 14 | TGTGCCAGCAGTTGGGACAGGGGGTACAACGAGCAGTACTTC | CASSWDRGYNEQYF
TRBJ2-5 | TRBV28 | - | - | 15 | TGTGCCAGCGGGGGGCGGGGGAGGTACCAAGAGACCCAGTACTTC | CASGGRGRYQETQYF
TRBJ2-7 | TRBV4-1 | TRBD1 | few | 14 | TGCGCCAGCAGCCAGGCGACAGGGTGGTACGAGCAGTACTTC | CASSQATGWYEQYF
TRBJ1-5 | TRBV19 | TRBD1 | once | 16 | TGTGCCAGTAGTATGTATGCACAGGGGGGCAATCAGCCCCAGCATTTT | CASSMYAQGGNQPQHF
TRBJ2-2 | TRBV7-3 | - | - | 16 | TGTGCCAGCAGCTTAGGTGGCCCCCAGGACACCGGGGAGCTGTTTTTT | CASSLGGPQDTGELFF